This T cell receptor (beta chain) was documented in a study of blood T cell repertoires in COVID-19. As for the study in general: Either two negative PCRs, clearance, or symptom resolution qualified Cohort 3 donors as recovered. T cells, B-cell-depleted T cells, or PBMCs supplied cDNA or gDNA.

Under the authors' procedure: Reference gene primer amplification gave nucleated cell count estimates. Assay used: immunoSEQ multiplex PCR; TCRdb lists only in-frame clones, some missing. From that table come the V and J calls and clone size; the DNA was used to work out D and trimming. The sample carries 200,000 to 250,000 clones, 86% recorded once. All enrollees were about 18 to 100 years old and from fewer than 25 US areas. Trimming removed 3 bases from V and 5 bases from J, with 13 bases in between. Looked up from germline, CDR1 is SGHTA and CDR2 is FQGNSA. The CDR3 loop spans 15 amino acids. This chain uses TRBV7-2 with TRBJ2-2; tentative D call: TRBD2 (6 bases). Sequencing used PBMCs or T cells enriched from blood (not recorded which). This clonotype was sampled from a woman aged 50 to 60 in a cohort exposed to, infected with or recovered from COVID-19 (not recorded which). The CDR3 protein is CASSFRGMGTGELFF. The CDR3 nucleotides read TGTGCCAGCAGCTTCCGGGGGATGGGAACCGGGGAGCTGTTTTTT.